This T cell receptor beta chain emerged from a study of T-cell memory formation after mild COVID-19. For the study at large: Most TCR clusters belonged to a single donor.

Barcoded TCR alpha and TCR beta cDNA libraries with UMIs came from 5'RACE using constant-segment primers. Each CDR3 protein is one row after TCRdb ran MiXCR on the 5' RACE reads. The sample yields about 240,000 distinct CDR3 sequences, approximately 9% seen once. The table lists this clonotype with a few counts. Antigen: not known. Study-level points and caveats: Contracting CD4+ clones lay largely in CM and EM, with CD8+ ones residing in EMRA. The pre-infection memory compartment contained some responding clones, suggesting cross-reactive memory joined.

Per germline, CDR1 LGHNA and CDR2 YNFKEQ. The CDR3 has 16 amino acids. V shed 4 bases and J shed 0 bases, with 16 bases lying between them. This sequence originates from a man in his late teens or twenties who had mild COVID-19 (a few samples of this study predate the infection). Cell type and time point are not known. The genes are TRBV4-2 and TRBJ2-7, with D perhaps given as TRBD1 or TRBD2 (5 bases each). Source material: PBMCs or a T cell subset sorted from them (not recorded which). For the CDR3, the DNA is TGTGCCAGCAGCCCGGCATCGGGGCCTTACTCCTACGAGCAGTACTTC. Translated, it gives CASSPASGPYSYEQYF.